This T cell receptor beta chain was captured by sequencing in a study of shared clonotypes between healthy human individuals. Comment on this clone: The antigen remains unidentified.

Every one of the donors was a Caucasian adult that lived in Nashville, Tennessee. Study results and caveats: Non-shared clonotypes had lower generation probabilities than those shared by all four donors.

V was clipped by 1 base and J by 1 base; unmatched bases: 6. The CDR3 runs 16 residues. Germline values: CDR1 KGHSH, CDR2 LQKENI. Generated by immunoSEQ multiplex PCR, the TCRdb table keeps only in-frame clones and is missing some. Seen here are more than 850,000 clones, approximately 78% observed once, and the top ten hold around 0.47%. The sequenced material came from memory CD4+ T cells from PBMCs. Subset: CD45RA-negative fraction. V and J are TRBV18 and TRBJ2-7; 8 nucleotides align to TRBD1. The clonotype comes from a man aged 18 to 30 in good health. Some clones in this sample may be carry-over from other donors' samples. The CDR3 loop is CASSPLTGQASYEQYF. The CDR3 coding sequence is TGTGCCAGCTCACCACTCACGGGACAGGCATCCTACGAGCAGTACTTC.